These 17 T cell receptor beta chains were sequenced from one sample in a study of T-cell memory formation after mild COVID-19 (dated by TCRdb to about 2021). Libraries were built with 5' RACE. Sequenced using an Illumina NovaSeq 6000. TCRdb itself trimmed the public reads at Q25 with fastp, ran MiXCR and retained productive beta chains. Each CDR3 protein appears once, grouped with its most common genes and DNA. Across this sample there are 250,000 to 400,000 distinct CDR3 sequences, with approximately 14% seen only once. The ten top clones hold around a fifth of the sample. Sample: PBMCs or a T cell subset sorted from them (not recorded which). These receptors all come from a man aged 18-30 years who had mild COVID-19 (a few samples of this study predate the infection). The sample titles of this study are shuffled in the database, so cell type and time point are left out; the donor was told from shared clones.

This clonotype turned up a few times. The gene calls are TRBV28 and TRBJ2-3; D gene ambiguous. V shed 6 bases and J shed 6 bases, with 16 bases lying between them. CDR1 and CDR2 from the germline V gene are MDHEN and SYDVKM. The CDR3 sequence is 14 residues long. CDR3 sequence (DNA): TGTGCCAGCAGCGAACAGCCAGAAAGGGATACGCAGTATTTT. It translates to CASSEQPERDTQYF.

The chain has TRBV4-1 and TRBJ2-1; weak D call: TRBD2 (5 bases). Germline loops: CDR1 MGHRA, CDR2 YSYEKL. Trimming pared 0 bases from V and 7 bases from J, leaving 16 bases between. CDR3 size: 16 residues. In DNA, the CDR3 is TGCGCCAGCAGCCAAGATTGGGGAGCCCTGGAAAATGAGCAGTTCTTC. This gives the protein CASSQDWGALENEQFF.

At least ten counts were recorded for this clonotype. This chain joins TRBV9 and TRBJ2-5; D gene unclear. Looked up from germline, CDR1 is SGDLS and CDR2 is YYNGEE. V was clipped by 3 bases and J by 5 bases, with 8 bases between them. This CDR3 contains 12 residues. CDR3 sequence reads: CASSDTGETQYF. CDR3 nucleotides: TGTGCCAGCAGCGATACCGGGGAGACCCAGTACTTC.

This sequence joins TRBV6-1 and TRBJ2-3, with D possibly TRBD1 on 5 matching bases. This CDR3 is built from 14 residues. Trimming cost V 2 bases and J 2 bases, with 8 bases left between them. Germline loops: CDR1 MNHNS, CDR2 SASEGT. The DNA for the CDR3 is TGTGCCAGCAGTGAACCAGGGATCACAGATACGCAGTATTTT. Amino acids: CASSEPGITDTQYF.

The chain has TRBV20-1 and TRBJ2-3; 7 bases fit TRBD1. Germline V gene sequence: CDR1 DFQATT, CDR2 SNEGSKA (reference sequence). The junction had 12 bases not matched to a gene; V was cut back by 6 bases and J by 6 bases. CDR3 length: 14 amino acids. CDR3 sequence reads: CSASRDSRGDTQYF. In DNA form, the CDR3 reads TGCAGTGCCTCTAGGGACAGTAGGGGGGATACGCAGTATTTT.

This clonotype was counted only a few times. V usage is TRBV5-1 and J usage is TRBJ2-5; 8 bases match TRBD1. J gave up 5 bases and V 0 bases, and 9 bases lay outside the gene matches. The CDR3 has 16 residues. In germline, CDR1 is SGHRS, CDR2 YFSETQ. The CDR3 protein is CASSLATGQGWETQYF. The CDR3 DNA reads as TGCGCCAGCAGCTTGGCCACCGGACAGGGTTGGGAGACCCAGTACTTC.

This rearrangement joins TRBV20-1 to TRBJ2-3; 10 bases map to TRBD2. CDR1 is DFQATT, CDR2 SNEGSKA, per germline (reference sequence). The CDR3 covers 14 residues. The ends lost 4 bases at V and 4 bases at J; junction bases unmatched: 5. The CDR3 DNA reads TGCAGTGCTACCAGCGGGGGGGCTTCAGATACGCAGTATTTT. This sequence encodes CSATSGGASDTQYF.

The CDR3 nucleotides are TGTGCCAGCAGCCCGTCTGACAGCTCCGATGAAAAACTGTTTTTT. It encodes CASSPSDSSDEKLFF. The genes are TRBV7-2 and TRBJ1-4, with D tentatively TRBD1 (5 bases). Germline V CDR1 and CDR2: SGHTA, FQGNSA. The V end was cut by 5 bases, the J end by 6 bases, with 16 bases between. The CDR3 runs 15 residues.

This clonotype occurred a few times. The V gene is TRBV7-6, the J gene TRBJ2-3; D gene unclear. Trimming took off 1 base at V and 2 bases at J, with 13 bases between the two ends. There are 16 residues in the CDR3. Germline CDR1 is SGHVS and CDR2 is FNYEAQ. For the CDR3, the DNA is TGTGCCAGCAGCTTAGTCGGCTCCTGGAACACAGATACGCAGTATTTT. It yields the protein CASSLVGSWNTDTQYF. The whole variable domain, remainder taken from reference TRBV7-6 and TRBJ2-3, is GAGVSQSPRYKVTKRGQDVALRCDPISGHVSLYWYRQALGQGPEFLTYFNYEAQQDKSGLPNDRFSAERPEGSISTLTIQRTEQRDSAMYRCASSLVGSWNTDTQYFGPGTRLTVL.

This clonotype was detected many times. CDR3 residues: CASSPGLINEQFF. In DNA form, the CDR3 reads TGTGCCAGCAGCCCGGGACTTATCAATGAGCAGTTCTTC. The V and J genes are TRBV6-6 and TRBJ2-1, with D maybe TRBD2 (6 bases). Germline CDR1 is MNHNY and CDR2 is SVGAGI (reference sequence). The CDR3 has 13 amino acids. Between the trimmed V and J ends, which lost 6 bases and 6 bases, there was a span of 12 bases.

Many counts were recorded for this clonotype. This sequence joins TRBV20-1 and TRBJ1-6; D is ambiguous. The CDR3 consists of 13 residues. Germline V gene lookup returns CDR1 DFQATT and CDR2 SNEGSKA (reference sequence). Trimming took off 0 bases at V and 9 bases at J, with 9 bases between the two ends. As DNA, the CDR3 is TGCAGTGCTAGAGAGGTGGCGGGTTCACCCCTCCACTTT. Translation: CSAREVAGSPLHF.

The rearrangement uses TRBV25-1 and TRBJ1-6, with D tentatively TRBD1 (6 bases). This CDR3 spans 13 amino acids. Per germline, CDR1 MGHDK and CDR2 SYGVNS. V lost 5 bases and J 6 bases, leaving 8 bases between the germline ends. The DNA for the CDR3 is TGTGCCAGCAGTTGGGACATTAATTCACCCCTCCACTTT. Translated: CASSWDINSPLHF.

This clonotype appeared a few times. This sequence joins TRBV6-2 or TRBV6-3 and TRBJ2-5, with D perhaps TRBD1 (6 bases). The germline V gene has CDR1 MNHEY and CDR2 SVGEGT. V shed 5 bases and J shed 1 base, with 14 bases lying between them. The CDR3 is 15 amino acids. For the CDR3, the DNA is TGTGCCAGCAGTAACCGACAGGCGGGCCAAGAGACCCAGTACTTC. Amino acids: CASSNRQAGQETQYF.

This clonotype was picked up a small number of times. The chain uses TRBV19 and TRBJ1-1; the D gene is possibly TRBD1 (6 bases). This CDR3 contains 15 residues. CDR1 is LNHDA, CDR2 SQIVND, per germline (reference sequence). V shed 8 bases and J shed 1 base, with 17 bases lying between them. The CDR3 loop reads CASQPQGRRNTEAFF. As DNA, the CDR3 is TGTGCCAGTCAACCTCAGGGGAGGCGGAACACTGAAGCTTTCTTT.

This clonotype was detected a few times. V is TRBV27 and J is TRBJ2-7; 9 bases are a match to TRBD2. The CDR3 is 14 residues long. The germline V gene encodes CDR1 MNHEY and CDR2 SMNVEV (reference sequence). The trim removed 5 bases at V and 2 bases at J, leaving 4 bases unmatched. The DNA of the CDR3 is TGTGCCAGCAGTCTGACTAGCGGCCCCTACGAGCAGTACGTC. Encoded protein: CASSLTSGPYEQYV.

The chain employs TRBV7-9 and TRBJ2-7; D is unresolved. V was cut by 3 bases and J by 7 bases, with 10 bases left in between. CDR1 and CDR2 from the germline V gene are SEHNR and FQNEAQ (reference sequence). The CDR3 has 12 amino acids. The CDR3 loop is CASSFPGREQYV. The DNA of the CDR3 is TGTGCCAGCAGCTTTCCCGGTCGGGAGCAGTACGTC.

The chain joins TRBV5-1 to TRBJ2-7, with 9 bases identical to TRBD1. After removal of 4 bases from V and 3 bases from J, the junction contained 5 bases not matched to a gene. The length of the CDR3 is 14 residues. Germline CDR1 SGHRS, CDR2 YFSETQ. The DNA of the CDR3 is TGCGCCAGCAGCGATCCGGGACAGGGCTACGAGCAGTACGTC. Protein product: CASSDPGQGYEQYV.